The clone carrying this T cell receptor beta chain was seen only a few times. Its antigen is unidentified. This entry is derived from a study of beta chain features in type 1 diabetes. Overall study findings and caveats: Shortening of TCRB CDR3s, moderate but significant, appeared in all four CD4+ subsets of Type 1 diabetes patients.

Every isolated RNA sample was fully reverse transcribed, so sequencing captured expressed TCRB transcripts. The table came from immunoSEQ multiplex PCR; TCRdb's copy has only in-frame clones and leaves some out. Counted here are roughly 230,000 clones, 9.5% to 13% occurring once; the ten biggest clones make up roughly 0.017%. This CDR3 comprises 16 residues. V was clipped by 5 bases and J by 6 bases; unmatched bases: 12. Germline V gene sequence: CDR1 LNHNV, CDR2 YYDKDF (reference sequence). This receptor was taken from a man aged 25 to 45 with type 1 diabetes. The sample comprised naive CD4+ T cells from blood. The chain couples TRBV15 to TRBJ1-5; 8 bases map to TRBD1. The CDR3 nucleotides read TGTGCCACCAGCCAAGGTGGCAGGGGGCATGTTCAGCCCCAGCATTTT. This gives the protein CATSQGGRGHVQPQHF.